This section outlines one T cell receptor beta chain sequence together with its context. Antigen: not known. Treatment was busulfan-fludarabine conditioning, a marrow graft, and cyclophosphamide on days +3 and +4. V lost 6 bases, J lost 3 bases, and 16 bases lay in between. Germline V gene sequence: CDR1 SGHRS, CDR2 YFSETQ. The CDR3 totals 16 residues. The data originate from a study of T cells after posttransplantation cyclophosphamide. General study results and limits: Donor-recipient repertoire similarity was low at 1-2 months, rising over year one.

The data were produced by immunoSEQ multiplex PCR, yet TCRdb's version contains in-frame clones alone and is incomplete. Among 15,000 to 20,000 clones listed, roughly nine tenths were seen once. The material sequenced was PBMCs, taken after allogeneic stem cell transplant with posttransplant cyclophosphamide. This TCR derives from a female patient aged 35-55 years who received an allogeneic stem cell transplant from a related donor, was CMV-positive, and had no GVHD. The T cells may partly be graft donor cells. This chain links TRBV5-1 with TRBJ2-6; D is perhaps TRBD2 (6 bases). The CDR3 region is CASTLVGSGGANVLTF. In nucleotides, the CDR3 is TGCGCCAGCACCCTTGTCGGGAGCGGTGGGGCCAACGTCCTGACTTTC.